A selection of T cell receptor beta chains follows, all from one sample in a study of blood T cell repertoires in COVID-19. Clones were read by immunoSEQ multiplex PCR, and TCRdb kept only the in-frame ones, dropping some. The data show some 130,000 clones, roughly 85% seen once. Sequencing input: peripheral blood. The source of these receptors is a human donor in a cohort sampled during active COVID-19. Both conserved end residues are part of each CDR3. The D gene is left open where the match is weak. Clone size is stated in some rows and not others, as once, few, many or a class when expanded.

DNA: TGTGCCTGGAGTAGGACAGGGGGCCACGAGCAGTACTTC
CDR3: CAWSRTGGHEQYF
J: TRBJ2-7
D: TRBD1
length: 13
size: -
V: TRBV30

DNA: TGTGCCAGCAGCGGGGGACTAGCGGGAGGGGTAGACACAGATACGCAGTATTTT
CDR3: CASSGGLAGGVDTDTQYF
J: TRBJ2-3
D: TRBD2
length: 18
size: -
V: TRBV5-6

DNA: TGTGCCAGCAGTTGGCTCACAGATACGCAGTATTTT
CDR3: CASSWLTDTQYF
J: TRBJ2-3
D: -
length: 12
size: -
V: TRBV12-3/TRBV12-4

DNA: TGCAGTGCTAGTAGCCTAGCGGACTCCCAAGAGACCCAGTACTTC
CDR3: CSASSLADSQETQYF
J: TRBJ2-5
D: TRBD2
length: 15
size: -
V: TRBV20-1

DNA: TGTGCCAGCAGTTACCCATCCACCGGGAGGAACACTGAAGCTTTCTTT
CDR3: CASSYPSTGRNTEAFF
J: TRBJ1-1
D: -
length: 16
size: once
V: TRBV6-5

DNA: TGTGCCAGCAGCTTATTCGGTCAGATCCTCGGGAAAGCTTTCTTT
CDR3: CASSLFGQILGKAFF
J: TRBJ1-1
D: -
length: 15
size: -
V: TRBV7-2

DNA: TGTGCCAGCAGCTTAGCAGGCGGAGAGACCCAGTACTTC
CDR3: CASSLAGGETQYF
J: TRBJ2-5
D: -
length: 13
size: -
V: TRBV7-9

DNA: TGTGCCAGCAGTTACGGGAGGGGGGAAGTTGGCTACACCTTC
CDR3: CASSYGRGEVGYTF
J: TRBJ1-2
D: -
length: 14
size: -
V: TRBV6-5

DNA: TGTGCCACCACGGCAGACAGGGCGGATAATGAAAAACTGTTTTTT
CDR3: CATTADRADNEKLFF
J: TRBJ1-4
D: TRBD1
length: 15
size: -
V: TRBV2

DNA: TGTGCCAGCAGTGAGACGGACAGGGCGTCTGGCTACACCTTC
CDR3: CASSETDRASGYTF
J: TRBJ1-2
D: TRBD1
length: 14
size: -
V: TRBV2

DNA: TGTGCCAGCAGCTTAGTGGGCAGGGGCACAGATACGCAGTATTTT
CDR3: CASSLVGRGTDTQYF
J: TRBJ2-3
D: -
length: 15
size: -
V: TRBV7-8

DNA: TGCGCCAGCAGTCCGGGACTAGCGGGGTCCTCCTACAATGAGCAGTTCTTC
CDR3: CASSPGLAGSSYNEQFF
J: TRBJ2-1
D: TRBD2
length: 17
size: -
V: TRBV4-1

DNA: TGTGCCAGCAGTTACTCGACAGGGGGCGACGAAGCTTTCTTT
CDR3: CASSYSTGGDEAFF
J: TRBJ1-1
D: TRBD1
length: 14
size: once
V: TRBV6-5

DNA: TGTGCCAGCAGTGACCGGACAGGGCCCAAAAACATTCAGTACTTC
CDR3: CASSDRTGPKNIQYF
J: TRBJ2-4
D: TRBD1
length: 15
size: once
V: TRBV6-6

DNA: TGTGCCAGCACCTTGGGGGGTGGCGGCACTGAAGCTTTCTTT
CDR3: CASTLGGGGTEAFF
J: TRBJ1-1
D: -
length: 14
size: -
V: TRBV6-6

DNA: TGTGCCACCAGCAGTGGGGACAGGGGGGGCAATGAGCAGTTCTTC
CDR3: CATSSGDRGGNEQFF
J: TRBJ2-1
D: TRBD1
length: 15
size: -
V: TRBV15

DNA: TGTGCCAGCAGCTTACGACTAGCGGGGGGCACAGATACGCAGTATTTT
CDR3: CASSLRLAGGTDTQYF
J: TRBJ2-3
D: TRBD2
length: 16
size: -
V: TRBV7-3

DNA: TGTGCCTGGAGTGTTCAGGGAAATGAGCAGTTCTTC
CDR3: CAWSVQGNEQFF
J: TRBJ2-1
D: -
length: 12
size: -
V: TRBV30

DNA: TGTGCCAGCAGCTTGCCGGGACAGGGTACACCCCTCCACTTT
CDR3: CASSLPGQGTPLHF
J: TRBJ1-6
D: TRBD1
length: 14
size: -
V: TRBV5-4

DNA: TGTGCCAGCAGCTTGCTAGCGGGAGTTCGAAATGAGCAGTTCTTC
CDR3: CASSLLAGVRNEQFF
J: TRBJ2-1
D: TRBD2
length: 15
size: -
V: TRBV5-6

DNA: TGTGCCAGCTCACTCGACAGAGGTCGAGATGCGAACACTGAAGCTTTCTTT
CDR3: CASSLDRGRDANTEAFF
J: TRBJ1-1
D: -
length: 17
size: once
V: TRBV18

DNA: TGTGCCAGTAGTCTCCTTGGGACAGCCATTAACTATGGCTACACCTTC
CDR3: CASSLLGTAINYGYTF
J: TRBJ1-2
D: TRBD1
length: 16
size: -
V: TRBV19

DNA: TGTGCCAGCAGACAGGGGCAGAACACTGAAGCTTTCTTT
CDR3: CASRQGQNTEAFF
J: TRBJ1-1
D: TRBD1
length: 13
size: few
V: TRBV6-5

DNA: TGCGCCAGCAGCTTGGGGACTAGCGTCTATACCGGGGAGCTGTTTTTT
CDR3: CASSLGTSVYTGELFF
J: TRBJ2-2
D: TRBD2
length: 16
size: -
V: TRBV5-1

DNA: TGCAGTGCTAGTGTCCGTAATGAGCAGTTCTTC
CDR3: CSASVRNEQFF
J: TRBJ2-1
D: -
length: 11
size: -
V: TRBV20-1

DNA: TGTGCCAGCAGTAAGACCCAGGGCGGTCAGCCCCAGCATTTT
CDR3: CASSKTQGGQPQHF
J: TRBJ1-5
D: -
length: 14
size: -
V: TRBV2

DNA: TGCGCCAGCAGCGCAGGACAGGGGAGCTCCTATAATTCACCCCTCCACTTT
CDR3: CASSAGQGSSYNSPLHF
J: TRBJ1-6
D: TRBD1
length: 17
size: -
V: TRBV5-1

DNA: TGTGCCAGCAGCTTGGACCTCCCCGCTAGCGGGGGGAATACGCAGTATTTT
CDR3: CASSLDLPASGGNTQYF
J: TRBJ2-3
D: TRBD2
length: 17
size: once
V: TRBV5-4

DNA: TGTGCCAGCAGCTCGGGACAGGGCGGGATATGGGGCTACACCTTC
CDR3: CASSSGQGGIWGYTF
J: TRBJ1-2
D: TRBD1
length: 15
size: -
V: TRBV5-5

DNA: TGTGCCTGGAGTGGGGGGCTAGCGGGGATCAATGAGCAGTTCTTC
CDR3: CAWSGGLAGINEQFF
J: TRBJ2-1
D: TRBD2
length: 15
size: -
V: TRBV30

DNA: TGTGCCTGGAGTAGCGGGGCACTTGGTGAGACCCAGTACTTC
CDR3: CAWSSGALGETQYF
J: TRBJ2-5
D: TRBD2
length: 14
size: -
V: TRBV30

DNA: TGTGCCAGCAGTGACGACAGGGGGCGTACTGAAGCTTTCTTT
CDR3: CASSDDRGRTEAFF
J: TRBJ1-1
D: TRBD1
length: 14
size: few
V: TRBV2

DNA: TGCACCAGCAGCCGGGACAGAAATAATGAAAAACTGTTTTTT
CDR3: CTSSRDRNNEKLFF
J: TRBJ1-4
D: -
length: 14
size: -
V: TRBV1

DNA: TGCGCCAGCAGCCAGGGACAGGGGGCAGATACGCAGTATTTT
CDR3: CASSQGQGADTQYF
J: TRBJ2-3
D: TRBD1
length: 14
size: -
V: TRBV5-1

DNA: TGTGCCTGGAGTACGACAGGGATTACTGAAGCTTTCTTT
CDR3: CAWSTTGITEAFF
J: TRBJ1-1
D: TRBD1
length: 13
size: -
V: TRBV30

DNA: TGTGCCAGCCAGTGGTATAGCAATCAGCCCCAGCATTTT
CDR3: CASQWYSNQPQHF
J: TRBJ1-5
D: -
length: 13
size: -
V: TRBV12-3/TRBV12-4

DNA: TGTGCCATCAGTGAGAGACTAGCGGGGGCCCCCACAGATACGCAGTATTTT
CDR3: CAISERLAGAPTDTQYF
J: TRBJ2-3
D: TRBD2
length: 17
size: -
V: TRBV10-3

DNA: TGTGCCAGCAGACCCGGACTAGCGAGAGATACGCAGTATTTT
CDR3: CASRPGLARDTQYF
J: TRBJ2-3
D: TRBD2
length: 14
size: -
V: TRBV6-5

DNA: TGTGCCAGCAGCGCCAGGGGGGAGCACACAGATACGCAGTATTTT
CDR3: CASSARGEHTDTQYF
J: TRBJ2-3
D: -
length: 15
size: -
V: TRBV3-1/TRBV3-2